These T cell receptor beta chains were read from a single sample in a study of glioma-infiltrating T cells after dendritic cell vaccination. Profiling relied on immunoSEQ multiplex PCR, and the TCRdb table lists in-frame clones only, not all of them. Of tens of thousands of clones in the sample, around nine tenths are singletons; the top ten hold approximately 2.2%. The source material was blood, sampled after dendritic cell vaccination. Receptors originate from a human donor with glioblastoma. The CDR3 runs from the conserved cysteine through the conserved F or W. A D gene is named only where the DNA matches it firmly. Clone size appears in some rows only: once, few, many, or a class for an expanded clone.

>TRBJ1-2|NA|NA|TRBV6-5
CASSPGTGGGYTF
TGTGCCAGCAGCCCCGGGACGGGAGGGGGCTACACCTTC
>TRBJ2-7|TRBD1|NA|TRBV28
CASSLRLPGRGLDEQYF
TGTGCCAGCAGTTTAAGGTTGCCGGGCAGGGGGCTTGACGAGCAGTACTTC
>TRBJ1-3|NA|NA|TRBV5-1
CASSSGDPGNTIYF
TGCGCCAGCAGCTCAGGGGACCCTGGAAACACCATATATTTT
>TRBJ2-7|NA|NA|TRBV18
CASSPAKGNYEQYF
TGTGCCAGCTCACCAGCCAAGGGGAACTACGAGCAGTACTTC
>TRBJ2-3|TRBD2|NA|TRBV13
CASRPMTSPTPDTQYF
TGTGCCAGCAGACCCATGACTAGCCCGACCCCAGATACGCAGTATTTT
>TRBJ2-7|NA|NA|TRBV9
CASSPQQVELEQYF
TGTGCCAGCAGCCCTCAACAGGTAGAGCTCGAGCAGTACTTC
>TRBJ2-1|NA|NA|TRBV10-3
CAISEEGGHLNEQFF
TGTGCCATCAGTGAAGAGGGAGGACACCTGAATGAGCAGTTCTTC
>TRBJ2-7|TRBD1|few|TRBV2
CASSRQGDSYEQYF
TGTGCCAGCAGTCGACAGGGTGATTCCTACGAGCAGTACTTC
>TRBJ2-5|NA|NA|TRBV18
CASSPLGGAQETQYF
TGTGCCAGCTCACCGTTGGGGGGTGCCCAAGAGACCCAGTACTTC
>TRBJ2-2|TRBD1|NA|TRBV5-1
CATRQGTGELFF
TGCGCCACCAGACAGGGGACCGGGGAGCTGTTTTTT
>TRBJ2-5|NA|NA|TRBV5-1
CASSLERAETQYF
TGCGCCAGCAGCTTGGAGAGGGCGGAGACCCAGTACTTC
>TRBJ2-1|TRBD1|NA|TRBV5-1
CASSAEPGQVYYEQFF
TGCGCCAGCAGCGCCGAACCGGGACAGGTCTACTATGAGCAGTTCTTC
>TRBJ1-4|TRBD1|NA|TRBV5-4
CASSLYLDRAVESGEKLFF
TGTGCCAGCAGCTTGTATTTAGACAGGGCGGTTGAATCTGGCGAAAAACTGTTTTTT
>TRBJ1-1|NA|once|TRBV25-1
CASSDPGQLPLVFF
TGTGCCAGCAGTGACCCGGGACAACTACCCTTAGTTTTCTTT
>TRBJ1-4|NA|once|TRBV5-1
CASSLFGGGTTNEKLFF
TGCGCCAGCAGCTTGTTTGGGGGAGGTACTACTAATGAAAAACTGTTTTTT
>TRBJ2-3|NA|NA|TRBV2
CASSEGTSGTDTQYF
TGTGCCAGCAGTGAAGGCACATCCGGCACAGATACGCAGTATTTT
>TRBJ2-1|TRBD2|NA|TRBV5-1
CASSSGGGSNEQFF
TGCGCCAGCAGCTCCGGGGGGGGAAGCAATGAGCAGTTCTTC
>TRBJ2-7|NA|NA|TRBV9
CASSPQMGDEQYF
TGTGCCAGCAGCCCTCAGATGGGAGACGAGCAGTACTTC
>TRBJ1-3|TRBD1|few|TRBV19
CASSIDRGDRGQGNTIYF
TGTGCCAGTAGTATAGATCGAGGAGACAGGGGGCAAGGAAACACCATATATTTT
>TRBJ1-2|TRBD1|NA|TRBV9
CASSEGTDRGRGYGYTF
TGTGCCAGCAGCGAGGGGACTGACAGGGGGCGAGGCTATGGCTACACCTTC